This T cell receptor beta chain was identified in a study of identical twins. TCRdb itself ran the 5' RACE reads through MiXCR, one entry per CDR3 protein. The data contain 1.5 million to 2 million distinct CDR3 sequences, about 31% of them singletons. In the case of this clonotype: Its specificity is not known.

Overall study results and limits: A lower insertion count was a feature of abundant cord blood beta clonotypes, with no such feature in memory repertoires. Partly confounded zero-insertion analyses could result from invariant MAIT and iNKT cells. Conclusions leaned on cross-sectional statistical analysis and did not track the same donors over time.

The CDR3 is 19 residues long. The ends lost 4 bases at V and 3 bases at J; junction bases unmatched: 13. Germline V gives CDR1 PRHDT, CDR2 FYEKMQ (reference sequence). The gene calls are TRBV13 and TRBJ2-3; 13 positions match TRBD2. The TCR sequence derives from a newborn girl in good health. Sequenced input: cord blood. CDR3 residues: CASSSGLAGEGAGTDTQYF. As DNA, the CDR3 is TGTGCCAGCAGCTCTGGACTAGCGGGAGAAGGGGCGGGGACAGATACGCAGTATTTT.